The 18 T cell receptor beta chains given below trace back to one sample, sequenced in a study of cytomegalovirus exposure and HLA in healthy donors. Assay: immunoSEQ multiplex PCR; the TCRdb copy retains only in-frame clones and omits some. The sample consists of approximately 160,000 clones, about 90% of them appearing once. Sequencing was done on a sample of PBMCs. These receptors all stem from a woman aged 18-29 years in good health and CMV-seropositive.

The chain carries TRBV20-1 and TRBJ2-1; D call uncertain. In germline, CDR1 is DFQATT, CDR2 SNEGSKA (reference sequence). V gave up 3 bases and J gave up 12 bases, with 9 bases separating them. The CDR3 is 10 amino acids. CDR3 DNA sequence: TGCAGTGCTAGTGACCTAGGGCAGTTCTTC. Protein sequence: CSASDLGQFF.

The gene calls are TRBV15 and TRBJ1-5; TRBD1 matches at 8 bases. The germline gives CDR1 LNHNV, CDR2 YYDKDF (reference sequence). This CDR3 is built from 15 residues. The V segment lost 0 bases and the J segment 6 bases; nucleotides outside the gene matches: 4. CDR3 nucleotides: TGTGCCACCAGCAGAGACGGACAGGGTGGTCAGCCCCAGCATTTT. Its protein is CATSRDGQGGQPQHF.

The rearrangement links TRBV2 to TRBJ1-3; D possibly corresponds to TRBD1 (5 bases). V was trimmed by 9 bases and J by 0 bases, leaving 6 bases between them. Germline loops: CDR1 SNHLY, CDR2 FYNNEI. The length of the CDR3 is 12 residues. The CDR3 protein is CARRGSGNTIYF. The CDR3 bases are TGTGCCAGAAGGGGCTCTGGAAACACCATATATTTT.

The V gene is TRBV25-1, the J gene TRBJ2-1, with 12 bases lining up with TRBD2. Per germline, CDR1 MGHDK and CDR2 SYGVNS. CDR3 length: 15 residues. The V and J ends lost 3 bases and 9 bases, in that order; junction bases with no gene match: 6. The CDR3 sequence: CASSELAGGPSEQFF. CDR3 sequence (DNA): TGTGCCAGCAGTGAGCTAGCGGGGGGGCCGAGTGAGCAGTTCTTC.

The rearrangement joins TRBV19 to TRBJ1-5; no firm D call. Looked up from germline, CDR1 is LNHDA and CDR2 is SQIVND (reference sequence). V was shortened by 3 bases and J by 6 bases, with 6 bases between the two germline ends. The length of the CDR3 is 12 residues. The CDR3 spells CASSMGIQPQHF. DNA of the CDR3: TGTGCCAGTAGTATGGGCATTCAGCCCCAGCATTTT.

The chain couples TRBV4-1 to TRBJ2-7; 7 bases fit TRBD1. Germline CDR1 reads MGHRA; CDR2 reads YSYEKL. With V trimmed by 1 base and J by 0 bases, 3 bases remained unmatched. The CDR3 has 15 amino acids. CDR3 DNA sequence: TGCGCCAGCAGCCAAGTACGGGACAGCTCCTACGAGCAGTACTTC. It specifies CASSQVRDSSYEQYF.

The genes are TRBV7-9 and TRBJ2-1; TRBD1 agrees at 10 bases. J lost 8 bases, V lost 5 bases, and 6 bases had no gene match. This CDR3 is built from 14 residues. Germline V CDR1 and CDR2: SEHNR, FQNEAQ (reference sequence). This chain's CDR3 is CASSLWTGGYEQFF. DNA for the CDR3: TGTGCCAGCAGCCTCTGGACAGGGGGTTATGAGCAGTTCTTC.

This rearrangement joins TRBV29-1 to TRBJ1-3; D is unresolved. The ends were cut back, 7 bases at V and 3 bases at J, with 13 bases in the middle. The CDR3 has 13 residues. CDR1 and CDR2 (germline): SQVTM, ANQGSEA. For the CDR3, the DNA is TGCAGCGCCGACAATTTGAGTGGAAACACCATATATTTT. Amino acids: CSADNLSGNTIYF.

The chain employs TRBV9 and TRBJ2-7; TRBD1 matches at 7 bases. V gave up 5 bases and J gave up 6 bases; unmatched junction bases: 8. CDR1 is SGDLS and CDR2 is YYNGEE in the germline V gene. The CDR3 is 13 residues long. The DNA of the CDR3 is TGTGCCAGCAGTACAACAGGGGCTGGCGAGCAGTACTTC. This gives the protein CASSTTGAGEQYF.

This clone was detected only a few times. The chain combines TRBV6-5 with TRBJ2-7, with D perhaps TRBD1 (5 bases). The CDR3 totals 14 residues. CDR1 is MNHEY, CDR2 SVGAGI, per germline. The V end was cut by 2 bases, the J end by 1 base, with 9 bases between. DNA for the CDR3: TGTGCCAGCAGTTACCAGGGAAGGTCCTACGAGCAGTACTTC. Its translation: CASSYQGRSYEQYF.

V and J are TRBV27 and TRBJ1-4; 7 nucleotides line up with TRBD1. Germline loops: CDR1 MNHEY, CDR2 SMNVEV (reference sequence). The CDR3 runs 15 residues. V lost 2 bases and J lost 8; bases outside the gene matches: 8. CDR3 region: CASSLETGRIEKLFF. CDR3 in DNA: TGTGCCAGCAGTTTAGAGACAGGGAGGATCGAAAAACTGTTTTTT. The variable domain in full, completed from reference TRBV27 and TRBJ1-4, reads EAQVTQNPRYLITVTGKKLTVTCSQNMNHEYMSWYRQDPGLGLRQIYYSMNVEVTDKGDVPEGYKVSRKEKRNFPLILESPSPNQTSLYFCASSLETGRIEKLFFGSGTQLSVL.

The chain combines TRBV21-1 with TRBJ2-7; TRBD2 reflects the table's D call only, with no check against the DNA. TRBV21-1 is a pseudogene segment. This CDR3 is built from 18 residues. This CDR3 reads CASSKRSGLLVRSYEQYF. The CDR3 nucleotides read TGTGCCAGCAGCAAAAGGTCGGGGTTGTTAGTCCGCTCCTACGAGCAGTACTTC.

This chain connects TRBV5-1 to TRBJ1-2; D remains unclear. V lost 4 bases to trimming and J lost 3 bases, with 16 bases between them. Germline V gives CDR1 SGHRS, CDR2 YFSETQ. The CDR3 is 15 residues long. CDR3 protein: CASSPTRGVYYGYTF. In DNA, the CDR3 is TGCGCCAGCAGCCCCACAAGAGGAGTTTACTATGGCTACACCTTC.

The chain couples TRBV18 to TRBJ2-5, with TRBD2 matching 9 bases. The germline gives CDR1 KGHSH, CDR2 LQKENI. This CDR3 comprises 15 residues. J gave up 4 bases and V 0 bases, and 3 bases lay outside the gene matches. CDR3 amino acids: CASSPPAAGGETQYF. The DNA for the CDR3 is TGTGCCAGCTCACCACCGGCAGCGGGAGGAGAGACCCAGTACTTC.

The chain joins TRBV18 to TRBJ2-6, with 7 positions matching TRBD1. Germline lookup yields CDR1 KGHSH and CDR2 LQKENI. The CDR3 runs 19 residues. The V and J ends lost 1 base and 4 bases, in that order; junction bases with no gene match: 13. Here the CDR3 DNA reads TGTGCCAGCTCACCACTAGTAGGGGGCCCCCTTGGAGGGGCCAACGTCCTGACTTTC. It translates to CASSPLVGGPLGGANVLTF.

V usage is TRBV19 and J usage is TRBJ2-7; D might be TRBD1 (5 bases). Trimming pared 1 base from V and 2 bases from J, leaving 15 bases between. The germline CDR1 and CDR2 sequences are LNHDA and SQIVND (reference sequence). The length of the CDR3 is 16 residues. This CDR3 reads CASSIGLLGQAYEQYF. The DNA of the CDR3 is TGTGCCAGTAGTATAGGTCTTTTAGGACAAGCCTACGAGCAGTACTTC.

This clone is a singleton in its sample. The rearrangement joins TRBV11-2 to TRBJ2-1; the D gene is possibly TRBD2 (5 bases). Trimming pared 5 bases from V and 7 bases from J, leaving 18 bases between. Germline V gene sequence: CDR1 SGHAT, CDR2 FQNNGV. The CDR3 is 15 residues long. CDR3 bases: TGTGCCAGCAGCCTTACTAGTTCCTTAGGGAATGAGCAGTTCTTC. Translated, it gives CASSLTSSLGNEQFF.

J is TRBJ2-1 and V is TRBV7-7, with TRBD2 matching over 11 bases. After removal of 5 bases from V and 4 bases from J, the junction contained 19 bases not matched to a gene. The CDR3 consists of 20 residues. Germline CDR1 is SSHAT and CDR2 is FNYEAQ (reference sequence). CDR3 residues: CASSPTRQASGRPGYNEQFF. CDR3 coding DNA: TGTGCCAGCAGCCCAACCCGTCAGGCTAGCGGGAGGCCAGGGTACAATGAGCAGTTCTTC.